Listed here is a single TCR beta chain. Its antigen is not known. V was cut by 6 bases and J by 5 bases, with 14 bases left in between. The V gene's germline CDR1 is MNHEY and CDR2 SMNVEV (reference sequence). The CDR3 has 13 residues. The entry originates in a study of CD8 T cells in ankylosing spondylitis. Via MiXCR, TCRdb re-called the 5' RACE reads, giving one row per CDR3 protein. The sample has around 540,000 distinct CDR3 sequences; about an eighth are singletons. Overall study findings and caveats: Clones linked with disease were CD8+ and fairly uncommon in the peripheral blood. Ankylosing spondylitis blood appeared to be characterized by a TCR beta motif of several highly homologous variants.

Sequencing was done on a sample of blood, either unsorted or a sorted T cell fraction (not recorded which). The chain links TRBV27 to TRBJ2-7; a weak D match, TRBD2 (7 bases). This sequence originates from a male donor with ankylosing spondylitis. CDR3 sequence (DNA): TGTGCCAGCAGCGAGGGGGGGGGAGACGAGCAGTACTTC. Translated: CASSEGGGDEQYF.